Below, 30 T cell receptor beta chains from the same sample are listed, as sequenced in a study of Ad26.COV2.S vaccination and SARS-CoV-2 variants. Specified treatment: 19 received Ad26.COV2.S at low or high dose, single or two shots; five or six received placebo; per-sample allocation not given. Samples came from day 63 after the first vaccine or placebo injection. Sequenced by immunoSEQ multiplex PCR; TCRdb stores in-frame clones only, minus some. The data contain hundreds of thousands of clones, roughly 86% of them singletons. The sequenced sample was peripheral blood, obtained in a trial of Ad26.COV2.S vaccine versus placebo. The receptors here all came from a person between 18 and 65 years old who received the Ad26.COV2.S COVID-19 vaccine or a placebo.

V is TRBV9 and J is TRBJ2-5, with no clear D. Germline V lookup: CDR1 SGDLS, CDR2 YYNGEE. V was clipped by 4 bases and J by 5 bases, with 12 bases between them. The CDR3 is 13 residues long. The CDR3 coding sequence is TGTGCCAGCAGCTCCGGAGCCCACGAGACCCAGTACTTC. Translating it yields CASSSGAHETQYF. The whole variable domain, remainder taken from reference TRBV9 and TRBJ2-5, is DSGVTQTPKHLITATGQRVTLRCSPRSGDLSVYWYQQSLDQGLQFLIQYYNGEERAKGNILERFSAQQFPDLHSELNLSSLELGDSALYFCASSSGAHETQYFGPGTRLLVL.

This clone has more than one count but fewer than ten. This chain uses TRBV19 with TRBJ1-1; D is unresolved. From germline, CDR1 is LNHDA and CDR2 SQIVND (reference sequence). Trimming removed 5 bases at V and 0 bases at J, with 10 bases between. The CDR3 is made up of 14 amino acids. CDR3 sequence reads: CASSRHDMNTEAFF. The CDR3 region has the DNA TGTGCCAGTAGTCGACACGACATGAACACTGAAGCTTTCTTT.

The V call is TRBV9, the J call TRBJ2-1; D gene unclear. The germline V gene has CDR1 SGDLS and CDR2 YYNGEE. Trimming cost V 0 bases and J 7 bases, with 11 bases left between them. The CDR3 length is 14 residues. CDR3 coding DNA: TGTGCCAGCAGCGTAGCTACAGTGGGGAATGAGCAGTTCTTC. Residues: CASSVATVGNEQFF.

CDR3 sequence (DNA): TGCGCCAGCAGCCAAGCTATCCAGGGAGATACGCAGTATTTT. Residues: CASSQAIQGDTQYF. The genes are TRBV4-3 and TRBJ2-3; TRBD1 might be the D (5 bases). Germline V CDR1 and CDR2: LGHNA, YSLEER. Trimming took 1 base from V and 5 from J, leaving 10 bases between them. CDR3 size: 14 residues.

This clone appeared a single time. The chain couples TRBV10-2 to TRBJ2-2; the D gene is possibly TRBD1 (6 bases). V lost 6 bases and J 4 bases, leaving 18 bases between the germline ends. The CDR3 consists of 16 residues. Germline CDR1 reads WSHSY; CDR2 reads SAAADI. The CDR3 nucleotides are TGCGCCAGCAGCGCATGGGGGCAAGGGTCCACCGGGGAGCTGTTTTTT. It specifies CASSAWGQGSTGELFF.

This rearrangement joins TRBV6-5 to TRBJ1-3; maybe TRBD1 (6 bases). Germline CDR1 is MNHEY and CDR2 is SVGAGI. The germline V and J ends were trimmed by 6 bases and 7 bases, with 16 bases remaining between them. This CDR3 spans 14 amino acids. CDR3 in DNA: TGTGCCAGCAGACCCACAGGGCCACAGAACACCATATATTTT. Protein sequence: CASRPTGPQNTIYF.

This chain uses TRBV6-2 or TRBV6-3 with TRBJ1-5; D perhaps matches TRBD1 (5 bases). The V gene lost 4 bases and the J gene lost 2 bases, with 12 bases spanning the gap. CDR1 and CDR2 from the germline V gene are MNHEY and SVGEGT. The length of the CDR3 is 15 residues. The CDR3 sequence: CASSSTGRGNQPQHF. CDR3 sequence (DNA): TGTGCCAGCAGTTCCACAGGCCGGGGCAATCAGCCCCAGCATTTT.

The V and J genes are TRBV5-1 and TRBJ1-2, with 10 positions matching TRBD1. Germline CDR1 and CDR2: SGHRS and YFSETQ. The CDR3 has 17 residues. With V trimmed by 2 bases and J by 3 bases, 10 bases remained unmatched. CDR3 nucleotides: TGCGCCAGCAGCTTATCCGGGACAGGGGCTTTAGACTATGGCTACACCTTC. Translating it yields CASSLSGTGALDYGYTF. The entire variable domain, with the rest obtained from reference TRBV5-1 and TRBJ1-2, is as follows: KAGVTQTPRYLIKTRGQQVTLSCSPISGHRSVSWYQQTPGQGLQFLFEYFSETQRNKGNFPGRFSGRQFSNSRSEMNVSTLELGDSALYLCASSLSGTGALDYGYTFGSGTRLTVV.

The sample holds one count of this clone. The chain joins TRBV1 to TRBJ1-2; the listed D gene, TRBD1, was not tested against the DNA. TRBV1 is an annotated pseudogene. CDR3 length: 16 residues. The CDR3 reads CTSRYRGRKANYGYTF. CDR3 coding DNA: TGCACCAGCAGGTACAGGGGGAGAAAAGCTAACTATGGCTACACCTTC.

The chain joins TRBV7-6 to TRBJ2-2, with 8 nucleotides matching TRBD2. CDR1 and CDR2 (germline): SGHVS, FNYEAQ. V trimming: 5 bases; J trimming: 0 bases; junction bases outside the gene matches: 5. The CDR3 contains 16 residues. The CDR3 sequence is CASSVSGAANTGELFF. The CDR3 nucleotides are TGTGCCAGCAGCGTTAGCGGGGCGGCGAACACCGGGGAGCTGTTTTTT.

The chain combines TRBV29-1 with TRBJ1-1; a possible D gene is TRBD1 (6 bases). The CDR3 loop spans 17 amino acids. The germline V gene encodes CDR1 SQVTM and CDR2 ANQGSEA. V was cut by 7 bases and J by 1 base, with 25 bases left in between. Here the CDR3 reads CSAPREEGGGGNTEAFF. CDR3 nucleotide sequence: TGCAGCGCCCCCAGGGAAGAGGGGGGAGGGGGGAACACTGAAGCTTTCTTT. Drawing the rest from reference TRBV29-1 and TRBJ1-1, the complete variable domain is SAVISQKPSRDICQRGTSLTIQCQVDSQVTMMFWYRQQPGQSLTLIATANQGSEATYESGFVIDKFPISRPNLTFSTLTVSNMSPEDSSIYLCSAPREEGGGGNTEAFFGQGTRLTVV.

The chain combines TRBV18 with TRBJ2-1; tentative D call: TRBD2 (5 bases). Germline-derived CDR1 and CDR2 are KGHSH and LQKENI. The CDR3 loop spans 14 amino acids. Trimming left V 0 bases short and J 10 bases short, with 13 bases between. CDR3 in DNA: TGTGCCAGCTCACCACCCGCCACTAGGAGAGAGCAGTTCTTC. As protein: CASSPPATRREQFF.

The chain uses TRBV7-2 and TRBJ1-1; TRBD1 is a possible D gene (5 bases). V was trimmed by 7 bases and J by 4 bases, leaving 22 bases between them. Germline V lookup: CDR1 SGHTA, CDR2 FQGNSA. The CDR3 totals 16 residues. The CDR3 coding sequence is TGTGCCAGCATTAAATTAGCAGGGTCTATAGCCACTGAAGCTTTCTTT. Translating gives CASIKLAGSIATEAFF.

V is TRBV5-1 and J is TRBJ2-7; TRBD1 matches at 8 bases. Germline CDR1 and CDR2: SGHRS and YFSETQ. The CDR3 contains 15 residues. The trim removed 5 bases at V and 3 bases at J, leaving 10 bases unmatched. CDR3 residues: CASSFGQGYGYEQYF. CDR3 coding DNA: TGCGCCAGCAGTTTTGGACAGGGATACGGCTACGAGCAGTACTTC.

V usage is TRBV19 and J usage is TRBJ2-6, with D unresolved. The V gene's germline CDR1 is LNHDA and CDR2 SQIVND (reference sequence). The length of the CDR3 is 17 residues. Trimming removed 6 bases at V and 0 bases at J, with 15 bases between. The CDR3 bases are TGTGCCAGTAGCCAACGTAGGGCCCCCTCTGGGGCCAACGTCCTGACTTTC. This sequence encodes CASSQRRAPSGANVLTF. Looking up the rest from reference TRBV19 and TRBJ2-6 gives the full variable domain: DGGITQSPKYLFRKEGQNVTLSCEQNLNHDAMYWYRQDPGQGLRLIYYSQIVNDFQKGDIAEGYSVSREKKESFPLTVTSAQKNPTAFYLCASSQRRAPSGANVLTFGAGSRLTVL.

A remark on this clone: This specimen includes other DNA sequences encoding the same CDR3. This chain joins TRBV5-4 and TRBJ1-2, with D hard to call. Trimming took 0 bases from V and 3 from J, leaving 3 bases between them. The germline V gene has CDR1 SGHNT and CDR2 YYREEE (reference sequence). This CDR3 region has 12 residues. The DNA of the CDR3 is TGTGCCAGCAGCTTGGCTGACTATGGCTACACCTTC. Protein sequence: CASSLADYGYTF.

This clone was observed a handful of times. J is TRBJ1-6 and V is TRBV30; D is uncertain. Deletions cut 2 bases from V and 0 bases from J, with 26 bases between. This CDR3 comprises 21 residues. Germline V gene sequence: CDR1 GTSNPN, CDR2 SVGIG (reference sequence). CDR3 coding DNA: TGTGCCTGGAGTTTCAGACAAAAATTGGGCCAAAGTAGCTCCTATAATTCACCCCTCCACTTT. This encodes CAWSFRQKLGQSSSYNSPLHF.

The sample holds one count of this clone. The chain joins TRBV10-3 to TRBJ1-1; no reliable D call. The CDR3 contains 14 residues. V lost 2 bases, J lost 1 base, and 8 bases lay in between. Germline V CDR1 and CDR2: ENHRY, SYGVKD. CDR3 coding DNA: TGTGCCATCAGTGAGATAAAGCGGAACACTGAAGCTTTCTTT. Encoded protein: CAISEIKRNTEAFF.

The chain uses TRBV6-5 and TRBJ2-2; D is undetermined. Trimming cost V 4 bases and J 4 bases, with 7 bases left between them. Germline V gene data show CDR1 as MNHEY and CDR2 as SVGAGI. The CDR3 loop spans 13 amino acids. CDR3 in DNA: TGTGCCAGCAGTTGGAAAGCCACCGGGGAGCTGTTTTTT. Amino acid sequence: CASSWKATGELFF.

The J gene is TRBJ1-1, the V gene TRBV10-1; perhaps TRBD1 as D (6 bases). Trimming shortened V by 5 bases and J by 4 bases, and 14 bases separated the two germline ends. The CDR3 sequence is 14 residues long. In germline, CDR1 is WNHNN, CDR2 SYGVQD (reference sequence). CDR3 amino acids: CASSPNRVVTEAFF. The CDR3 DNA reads TGCGCCAGCAGTCCTAACAGGGTGGTCACTGAAGCTTTCTTT.

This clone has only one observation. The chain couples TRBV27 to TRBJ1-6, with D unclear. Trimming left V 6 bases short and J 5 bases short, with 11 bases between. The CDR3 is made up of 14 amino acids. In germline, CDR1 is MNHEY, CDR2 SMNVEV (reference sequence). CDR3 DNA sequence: TGTGCCAGCAGCTCCAGAATAAATAATTCACCCCTCCACTTT. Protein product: CASSSRINNSPLHF.

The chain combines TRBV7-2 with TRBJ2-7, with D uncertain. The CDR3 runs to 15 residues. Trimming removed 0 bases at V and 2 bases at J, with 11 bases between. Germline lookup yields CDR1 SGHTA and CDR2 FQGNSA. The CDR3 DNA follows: TGTGCCAGCAGCTTAGCGGCAGGAGCTCCCTACGAGCAGTACTTC. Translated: CASSLAAGAPYEQYF.

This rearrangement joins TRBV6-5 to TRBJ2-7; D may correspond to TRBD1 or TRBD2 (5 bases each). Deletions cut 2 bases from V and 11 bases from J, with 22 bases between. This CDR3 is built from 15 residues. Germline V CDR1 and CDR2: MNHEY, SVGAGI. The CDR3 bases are TGTGCCAGCAGTTACCTGACAGTTTCTGACGCCGGGAAGTACTTC. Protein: CASSYLTVSDAGKYF.

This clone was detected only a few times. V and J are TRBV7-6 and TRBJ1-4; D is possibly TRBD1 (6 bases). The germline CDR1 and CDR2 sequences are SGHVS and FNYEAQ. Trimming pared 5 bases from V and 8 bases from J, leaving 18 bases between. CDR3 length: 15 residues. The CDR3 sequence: CASSPFSTQGEKLFF. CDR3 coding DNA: TGTGCCAGCAGCCCCTTCTCGACTCAGGGGGAAAAACTGTTTTTT.

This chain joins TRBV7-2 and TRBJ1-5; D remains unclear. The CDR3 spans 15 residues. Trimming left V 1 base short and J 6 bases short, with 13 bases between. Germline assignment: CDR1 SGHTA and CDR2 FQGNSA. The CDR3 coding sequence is TGTGCCAGCAGCTTAGATTCGCAGGTTTTTCAGCCCCAGCATTTT. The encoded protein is CASSLDSQVFQPQHF.

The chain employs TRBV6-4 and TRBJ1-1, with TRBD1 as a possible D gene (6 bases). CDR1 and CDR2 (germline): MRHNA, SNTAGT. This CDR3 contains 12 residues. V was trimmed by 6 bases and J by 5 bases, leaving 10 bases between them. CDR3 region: CASRGGDTEAFF. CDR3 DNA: TGTGCCAGCAGAGGGGGAGATACTGAAGCTTTCTTT.

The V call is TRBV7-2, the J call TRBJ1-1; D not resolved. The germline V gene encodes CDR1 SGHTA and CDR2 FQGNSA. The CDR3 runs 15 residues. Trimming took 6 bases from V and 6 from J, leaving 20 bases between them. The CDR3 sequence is CASSSQILPGAEAFF. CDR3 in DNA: TGTGCCAGCAGTAGCCAGATACTACCTGGGGCTGAAGCTTTCTTT.

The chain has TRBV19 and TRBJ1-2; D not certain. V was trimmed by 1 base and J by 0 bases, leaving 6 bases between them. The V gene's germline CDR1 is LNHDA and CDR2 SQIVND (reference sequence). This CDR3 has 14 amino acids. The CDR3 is CASSIVNANYGYTF. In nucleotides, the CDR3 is TGTGCCAGTAGTATAGTGAATGCTAACTATGGCTACACCTTC.

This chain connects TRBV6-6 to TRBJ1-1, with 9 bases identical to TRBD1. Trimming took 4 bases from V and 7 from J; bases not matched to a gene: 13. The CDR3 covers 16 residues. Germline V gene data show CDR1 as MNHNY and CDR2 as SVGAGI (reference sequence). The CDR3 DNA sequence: TGTGCCAGCAGTTTGAGGGACAGGGTAATGAATGGTGAAGCTTTCTTT. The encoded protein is CASSLRDRVMNGEAFF.

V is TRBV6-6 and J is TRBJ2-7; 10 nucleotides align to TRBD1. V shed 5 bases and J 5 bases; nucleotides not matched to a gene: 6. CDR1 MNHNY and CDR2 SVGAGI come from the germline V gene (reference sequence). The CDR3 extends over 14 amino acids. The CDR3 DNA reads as TGTGCCAGCAGTCAAAGCGGGACAGGGGACGAGCAGTACTTC. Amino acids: CASSQSGTGDEQYF.